This entry lists 23 T cell receptor beta chains sequenced from one sample in a study of cytomegalovirus exposure and HLA in healthy donors. Researchers ran the PCR with 60 Vbeta and 13 Jbeta primers. Sequencing was performed with immunoSEQ multiplex PCR; in TCRdb, only in-frame clones are kept and a portion is missing. The data contain 180,000 or so clones, roughly 77% of them singletons. Sequencing used PBMCs. All receptors derive from a woman in her twenties or thirties in good health and CMV-seronegative.

About this clone: One junction end does not reproduce the germline sequence, and a read error may be involved. In nucleotides, the CDR3 is TGCGCCAGCAGCGAAGACAGGGTTTTAACGTACGAGCAGTACTTC. It yields the protein CASSEDRVLTYEQYF. This chain links TRBV4-3 with TRBJ2-7, with 7 bases identical to TRBD1. The CDR3 has 15 amino acids. From germline, CDR1 is LGHNA and CDR2 YSLEER.

J is TRBJ2-3 and V is TRBV10-3, with 14 bases that match TRBD2. Per the germline V gene, CDR1 is ENHRY and CDR2 is SYGVKD. This CDR3 is 16 amino acids long. J gave up 9 bases and V 4 bases, and 9 bases lay outside the gene matches. The CDR3 loop is CAISGTSGGPVGTQYF. The CDR3 DNA reads as TGTGCCATCAGTGGGACTAGCGGGGGGCCGGTAGGGACGCAGTATTTT.

The chain is built from TRBV7-2 and TRBJ1-1, with a weak D call TRBD1 (5 bases). This CDR3 comprises 15 residues. V lost 5 bases and J lost 3, with 16 bases in between. Germline loops: CDR1 SGHTA, CDR2 FQGNSA. As DNA, the CDR3 is TGTGCCAGCAGCCCTGTCGGAGGAGGGGACACTGAAGCTTTCTTT. Protein sequence: CASSPVGGGDTEAFF.

This chain uses TRBV18 with TRBJ2-7; D possibly corresponds to TRBD2 (5 bases). The CDR3 sequence is 14 residues long. The V gene lost 4 bases and the J gene lost 6 bases, with 16 bases spanning the gap. Germline V gene data show CDR1 as KGHSH and CDR2 as LQKENI. For the CDR3, the DNA is TGTGCCAGCTCACGCCCCGGACTGGCATCCGAGCAGTACTTC. Translated, it gives CASSRPGLASEQYF.

There are a few counts of this clone. The chain couples TRBV6-6 to TRBJ2-7; 9 nucleotides line up with TRBD1. The V and J ends lost 5 bases and 7 bases, in that order; junction bases with no gene match: 9. The germline V gene encodes CDR1 MNHNY and CDR2 SVGAGI (reference sequence). The CDR3 covers 14 residues. The CDR3, as DNA: TGTGCCAGCAGTCACGGACAGGGGTTGGGGGAGCAGTACTTC. This encodes CASSHGQGLGEQYF.

This clone has more than one count but fewer than ten. J is TRBJ2-5 and V is TRBV7-6, with 8 positions matching TRBD2. Germline-derived CDR1 and CDR2 are SGHVS and FNYEAQ. The J segment lost 5 bases and the V segment lost 5 bases, leaving 7 bases of the junction unmatched. CDR3 length: 14 residues. The CDR3 sequence is CASSESGGVETQYF. The CDR3 DNA sequence: TGTGCCAGCAGCGAGTCCGGGGGGGTCGAGACCCAGTACTTC. The full variable domain, with the rest looked up from reference TRBV7-6 and TRBJ2-5, is GAGVSQSPRYKVTKRGQDVALRCDPISGHVSLYWYRQALGQGPEFLTYFNYEAQQDKSGLPNDRFSAERPEGSISTLTIQRTEQRDSAMYRCASSESGGVETQYFGPGTRLLVL.

The V call is TRBV18, the J call TRBJ1-2; unclear D gene. Germline loops: CDR1 KGHSH, CDR2 LQKENI. Deletions cut 4 bases from V and 3 bases from J, with 15 bases between. The CDR3 sequence is 15 residues long. The chain's CDR3 is CASSLTTETDYGYTF. The CDR3 region has the DNA TGTGCCAGCTCACTTACGACGGAGACTGACTATGGCTACACCTTC. The full variable domain, with the rest looked up from reference TRBV18 and TRBJ1-2, is NAGVMQNPRHLVRRRGQEARLRCSPMKGHSHVYWYRQLPEEGLKFMVYLQKENIIDESGMPKERFSAEFPKEGPSILRIQQVVRGDSAAYFCASSLTTETDYGYTFGSGTRLTVV.

The gene calls are TRBV14 and TRBJ1-4, with D perhaps TRBD1 (6 bases). The CDR3 extends over 13 amino acids. Trimming stripped 4 bases from V and 4 bases from J, with 7 bases between. The germline V gene has CDR1 SGHDN and CDR2 FVKESK. CDR3 in amino acids: CASSLGHNEKLFF. CDR3 bases: TGTGCCAGCAGCCTGGGACATAATGAAAAACTGTTTTTT.

The J gene is TRBJ1-5, the V gene TRBV4-1; D is perhaps TRBD1 (6 bases). V dropped 3 bases and J dropped 5 bases, with 11 bases sitting between them. Germline V gene data show CDR1 as MGHRA and CDR2 as YSYEKL. CDR3 length: 14 residues. The CDR3 loop is CASSHRDIDQPQHF. DNA for the CDR3: TGCGCCAGCAGCCACCGGGACATCGATCAGCCCCAGCATTTT.

The rearrangement links TRBV30 to TRBJ2-7, with D possibly TRBD1 on 5 matching bases. The V end lost 4 bases, the J end lost 3 bases, and 13 bases lay between the germline ends. CDR1 is GTSNPN and CDR2 is SVGIG in the germline V gene (reference sequence). The CDR3 has 13 amino acids. The CDR3 nucleotides are TGTGCCTGGACTAAAGGGGCAATCTACGAGCAGTACTTC. Its protein product is CAWTKGAIYEQYF.

The chain recombines TRBV4-1 with TRBJ2-7; unclear D gene. The V gene's germline CDR1 is MGHRA and CDR2 YSYEKL. The CDR3 is 16 residues long. Between the trimmed V and J ends, which lost 0 bases and 2 bases, there was a span of 14 bases. The CDR3 region is CASSQDLRETAYEQYF. As DNA, the CDR3 is TGCGCCAGCAGCCAAGATCTGCGTGAAACCGCCTACGAGCAGTACTTC.

V and J are TRBV27 and TRBJ2-6; 9 positions agree with TRBD1. From germline, CDR1 is MNHEY and CDR2 SMNVEV (reference sequence). The trim removed 8 bases at V and 3 bases at J, leaving 20 bases unmatched. The CDR3 extends over 20 amino acids. In DNA form, the CDR3 reads TGTGCCAGCTCCCGTTTACGGGACAGGGATACCCGAGATGGGGCCAACGTCCTGACTTTC. Translating gives CASSRLRDRDTRDGANVLTF.

The chain employs TRBV4-1 and TRBJ2-3; no firm D call. The CDR3 sequence is 15 residues long. V was shortened by 3 bases and J by 0 bases, with 10 bases between the two germline ends. The V gene's germline CDR1 is MGHRA and CDR2 YSYEKL. CDR3 sequence (DNA): TGCGCCAGCAGCCATGGAGCGACTAGCACAGATACGCAGTATTTT. It yields the protein CASSHGATSTDTQYF.

This chain connects TRBV5-1 to TRBJ2-1, with D maybe TRBD2 (6 bases). Germline-derived CDR1 and CDR2 are SGHRS and YFSETQ. Trimming removed 1 base from V and 1 base from J, with 12 bases in between. The CDR3 has 16 amino acids. CDR3 loop: CASSLIPGGSYNEQFF. In nucleotides, the CDR3 is TGCGCCAGCAGCTTGATCCCCGGAGGGTCCTACAATGAGCAGTTCTTC.

This clone was picked up a small number of times. This sequence joins TRBV2 and TRBJ2-5; no definite D call. Per the germline V gene, CDR1 is SNHLY and CDR2 is FYNNEI. The CDR3 consists of 13 residues. Trimming removed 3 bases from V and 5 bases from J, with 10 bases in between. CDR3 loop: CASSDAAAETQYF. In DNA form, the CDR3 reads TGTGCCAGCAGTGATGCGGCGGCCGAGACCCAGTACTTC.

DNA of the CDR3: TGTGCCTGCCGATGGACTCAAGAGACCCAGTACTTC. Encoded protein: CACRWTQETQYF. The chain recombines TRBV2 with TRBJ2-5; maybe TRBD2 (5 bases). Germline V CDR1 and CDR2: SNHLY, FYNNEI. Trimming pared 11 bases from V and 2 bases from J, leaving 12 bases between. This CDR3 is 12 amino acids long.

CDR3 residues: CASSIDRRQETQYF. As DNA, the CDR3 is TGTGCCAGTAGTATCGACAGGAGACAAGAGACCCAGTACTTC. This chain joins TRBV19 and TRBJ2-5; tentative D call: TRBD1 (6 bases). CDR1 and CDR2 from the germline V gene are LNHDA and SQIVND (reference sequence). This CDR3 comprises 14 residues. V shed 3 bases and J shed 2 bases, with 10 bases lying between them.

J is TRBJ1-2 and V is TRBV7-2, with D perhaps matching TRBD1 (6 bases). CDR3 size: 12 residues. From germline, CDR1 is SGHTA and CDR2 FQGNSA. The V end lost 5 bases, the J end lost 5 bases, and 9 bases lay between the germline ends. CDR3 protein: CASSDTGYGYTF. CDR3 in DNA: TGTGCCAGCAGCGATACAGGGTATGGCTACACCTTC.

The rearrangement joins TRBV7-5 to TRBJ1-3; TRBD1 was called by the table and not checked on the DNA. TRBV7-5 is a listed pseudogene. CDR3 length equals 16 residues. CDR3 region: CARSLAGTGSGNTIYF. In DNA form, the CDR3 reads TGTGCCAGAAGCTTGGCCGGGACAGGCTCTGGAAACACCATATATTTT.

The genes are TRBV9 and TRBJ1-3; TRBD1 aligns across 7 bases. The length of the CDR3 is 15 residues. V gave up 4 bases and J gave up 1 base; unmatched junction bases: 5. Germline-derived CDR1 and CDR2 are SGDLS and YYNGEE. This chain's CDR3 is CASSLDRASGNTIYF. CDR3 DNA sequence: TGTGCCAGCAGCTTAGACAGGGCATCTGGAAACACCATATATTTT.

The gene calls are TRBV11-2 and TRBJ2-5; D might be TRBD2 (5 bases). The germline gives CDR1 SGHAT, CDR2 FQNNGV. V lost 5 bases and J 4 bases, leaving 17 bases between the germline ends. This CDR3 is 15 amino acids long. The CDR3 DNA follows: TGTGCCAGCAGCCCGTACGACCGGGGAAGAGAGACCCAGTACTTC. It specifies CASSPYDRGRETQYF.

Concerning this clone: One end of the junction fails to match germline, which may point to a read error. The chain couples TRBV7-9 to TRBJ1-1; D may be TRBD1 (5 bases). The CDR3 consists of 12 residues. Per germline, CDR1 SEHNR and CDR2 FQNEAQ (reference sequence). The CDR3 DNA is TGTTCCAGCAGCACCCACAGGAGTTCGGCTTTCTTT. As protein: CSSSTHRSSAFF. Complete variable domain (other parts from reference TRBV7-9 and TRBJ1-1): DTGVSQNPRHKITKRGQNVTFRCDPISEHNRLYWYRQTLGQGPEFLTYFQNEAQLEKSRLLSDRFSAERPKGSFSTLEIQRTEQGDSAMYLCSSSTHRSSAFFGQGTRLTVV.

This chain links TRBV15 with TRBJ2-2; D remains ambiguous. Trimming shortened V by 4 bases and J by 1 base, and 13 bases separated the two germline ends. CDR1 is LNHNV, CDR2 YYDKDF, per germline (reference sequence). The CDR3 spans 16 residues. CDR3 bases: TGTGCCACCAGCACCCGTACAGTAGGGAACACCGGGGAGCTGTTTTTT. Its protein is CATSTRTVGNTGELFF.